The source of this TCR beta chain is a study of blood T cell repertoires in COVID-19. Study-level information: T cells, B-cell-depleted T cells, or PBMCs provided the cDNA or gDNA that served as material.

TCRdb's copy holds only in-frame clones and misses some; the assay was immunoSEQ multiplex PCR. Of some 290,000 clones listed, around 86% were seen once; the top ten hold 3.6%. This CDR3 has 15 amino acids. The junction had 6 bases not matched to a gene; V was cut back by 7 bases and J by 3 bases. The germline V gene encodes CDR1 SGHTA and CDR2 FQGTGA. The source is a man younger than 35 with active or convalescent COVID-19. V gene TRBV7-3 combines with J gene TRBJ2-1; TRBD2 agrees at 10 bases. What was sequenced was peripheral blood. DNA of the CDR3: TGTGCCAGCATCGCGTTAGCGGGAGGCTACAATGAGCAGTTCTTC. Amino acids: CASIALAGGYNEQFF.